This T cell receptor beta chain was sequenced for a study of T cell responses to AZD1222 COVID-19 vaccine (dated by TCRdb to 2020 to 2023). Looking at the study overall: Because spike-specific TCR depth and breadth did not differ between the two schedules, AZD1222 recipients who got a second dose at roughly 4 weeks were pooled with those who got a second dose at roughly 12 weeks. A total of about 230 trial participants underwent TCR sequencing, of whom around 200 received two doses of AZD1222 and about 25 received two doses of the MenACWY control vaccine. Enrollment into the trials was organized by age into subgroups of 18-55, 56-69 and 70-plus years, and those subgroups contained approximately 160, 26 and 62 TCR-sequenced participants, respectively.

Reading the label with the study, this specimen's time point is: baseline before first vaccination. The vaccinee samples were drawn from two UK trials, COV001 and COV002, one of which was a single-blind randomized controlled phase 2/3 trial testing AZD1222 (ChAdOx1 nCoV-19) in healthy adults. Trial participant PBMC samples were collected at day 0 and day 28 after the second dose for TCRbeta chain sequencing. Overall study results and their limits: Most participants were white British and females outnumbered males, and the authors suggested that clonal diversity may have been underestimated. After two AZD1222 doses, spike-specific TCR breadth and depth were significantly higher than at day 0 and than in MenACWY recipients. Only five to seven AZD1222 recipients were SARS-CoV-2 seropositive at baseline, limiting conclusions about previously exposed vaccinees. The 56-69-year group was small, and its depth increase did not reach significance, likely because of low power. CD4 TCRs associated with the vaccine covered the entire spike protein, and the dominant responses were in regions 160-218 and 743-854. Because no day 14 peak-response samples were available, the repertoires could be characterized only after the peak T cell response. Nearly half of unique spike-specific TCRs reportedly recognized epitopes outside regions mutated in the B.1.351 and B.1.1.7 variants.

The CDR3 regions of human TCRbeta chains were analyzed by immunosequencing. The original pipeline was this. Repertoire TCRs were matched against a reference library of SARS-CoV-2-specific TCRs generated with the MIRA antigen-specificity platform. Breadth was defined as the fraction of unique TCRs that were SARS-CoV-2-associated, and depth was defined as the fraction of total T cells that were SARS-CoV-2-associated. Using the MIRA data, each spike-specific TCR was mapped to the spike region that the TCR reacts to and placed in a CD4 or CD8 class. Log10-transformed breadth and depth values were compared by one-way ANOVA with Sidak's multiple comparisons tests. Drawn from immuneACCESS, this table holds only the in-frame rearrangements with V and J called that TCRdb kept. Clones are partly lost; checked studies trace under half to an unresolved V gene and leave the rest unexplained. The DNA was the basis for D and trimming; V, J and clone size are from that table. This sample lists some 130,000 clones; around nine tenths were detected once. The leading ten clones occupy under 2% of the sample.

From the cysteine up to the phenylalanine, the CDR3 has a length of 14 residues. This entry keeps only the CDR3 DNA: 42 bases, framed from base 1. CDR1 and CDR2 are drawn from the germline V gene: SGHTA, FQGTGA. The trim is 2 bases for V and 7 bases for J, with a gap of 12 bases between the germline ends. This clone was detected only once. Its antigen specificity is not known. No clone much larger than this one lies a single base away; base qualities are absent. Source: peripheral blood, taken on day 0 of AZD1222 vaccination. This clonotype was obtained from an adult in good health. Recombination linked TRBV7-3 to TRBJ2-1; a confident D gene designation cannot be given. The sequenced DNA: TGTGCCAGCAGCTTAGGTCCCGCTGGGAATGAGCAGTTCTTC. This is translated as CASSLGPAGNEQFF.